One sample yielded the 28 T cell receptor beta chains listed below, sequenced in a study of Graves' ophthalmopathy and Graves' hyperthyroidism. The study amplified TCR beta CDR3 regions using RNA transcripts. Second-round multiplex PCR came after a first-round RT-PCR that employed HTBI primers. TCRdb passed the multiplex PCR reads through MiXCR, listing each CDR3 protein once. Among more than 300,000 distinct CDR3 sequences listed, 15% were seen once. Sequences were obtained from peripheral blood. These TCRs come from a woman aged 18-30 years with stable Graves' hyperthyroidism.

Note on this clonotype: This is likely a read error, given that the CDR3 carries no conserved phenylalanine or tryptophan at its end. No DNA is shown, since the ends of the CDR3 on it are uncertain; the CDR3 is the one TCRdb lists. The V gene is TRBV28, the J gene TRBJ1-1. Germline assignment: CDR1 MDHEN and CDR2 SYDVKM. The CDR3 is 12 residues long, counting both termini. CDR3 sequence reads: CASSPSLSEAWV.

This clonotype was picked up many times. This chain connects TRBV7-6 to TRBJ1-1, with D hard to call. The V and J ends lost 1 base and 1 base respectively, with 10 bases between them. This CDR3 contains 15 residues. Germline CDR1 and CDR2: SGHVS and FNYEAQ. Written as DNA, the CDR3 is TGTGCCAGCAGCTTAGGGAGGGCCCCGAACACTGAAGCTTTCTTT. This translates into CASSLGRAPNTEAFF.

This clonotype was counted many times. The gene calls are TRBV29-1 and TRBJ2-7, with D perhaps given as TRBD1 or TRBD2 (5 bases each). CDR1 and CDR2 from the germline V gene are SQVTM and ANQGSEA. The CDR3 runs 13 residues. V lost 1 base and J 3 bases, leaving 10 bases between the germline ends. This CDR3 reads CSVEVGVGYEQYF. The CDR3 DNA sequence: TGCAGCGTTGAAGTGGGGGTCGGCTACGAGCAGTACTTC.

This clonotype has at least ten counts. J is TRBJ1-1 and V is TRBV25-1, with no clear D. From germline, CDR1 is MGHDK and CDR2 SYGVNS. Trimming stripped 7 bases from V and 6 bases from J, with 12 bases between. CDR3 size: 12 residues. Written as DNA, the CDR3 is TGTGCCAGCAAGGAAGGTTACGCTGAAGCTTTCTTT. This translates into CASKEGYAEAFF.

This clonotype was picked up many times. This sequence joins TRBV27 and TRBJ1-3; perhaps TRBD1 as D (5 bases). The germline gives CDR1 MNHEY, CDR2 SMNVEV (reference sequence). The CDR3 sequence is 20 residues long. Between the trimmed V and J ends, which lost 3 bases and 0 bases, there was a span of 24 bases. CDR3 bases: TGTGCCAGCAGTTTTCGGATCGGTGGGGTCCAAGGGGTCTCTGGAAACACCATATATTTT. Its protein product is CASSFRIGGVQGVSGNTIYF.

This clonotype showed up many times. The rearrangement uses TRBV6-1 and TRBJ2-7, with D perhaps matching TRBD1 (5 bases). The CDR3 runs 13 residues. The germline V gene has CDR1 MNHNS and CDR2 SASEGT. Trimming shortened V by 2 bases and J by 2 bases, and 7 bases separated the two germline ends. Here the CDR3 DNA reads TGTGCCAGCAGTGAAATCAGGGCCTACGAGCAGTACTTC. This codes for CASSEIRAYEQYF.

This clonotype was recorded at least ten times. In DNA form, the CDR3 reads TGTGCCAGCAGTTTATCGGGGAACACTGAAGCTTTCTTT. Protein product: CASSLSGNTEAFF. The chain has TRBV12-3 or TRBV12-4 and TRBJ1-1, with unresolved D. The CDR3 is 13 residues long. Trimming shortened V by 2 bases and J by 1 base, and 5 bases separated the two germline ends.

This clonotype was counted many times. The chain has TRBV2 and TRBJ1-2, with D perhaps TRBD1 (6 bases). This CDR3 comprises 15 residues. Per the germline V gene, CDR1 is SNHLY and CDR2 is FYNNEI. V lost 3 bases and J 2 bases, leaving 13 bases between the germline ends. In DNA form, the CDR3 reads TGTGCCAGCAGTGATACAGGGATATCCAACTATGGCTACACCTTC. Residues: CASSDTGISNYGYTF.

This clonotype came up many times. The CDR3 region has the DNA TGTGCCAGCAGTTTACAGGAATATAGCAATCAGCCCCAGCATTTT. This sequence encodes CASSLQEYSNQPQHF. The rearrangement uses TRBV12-3 or TRBV12-4 and TRBJ1-5, with D hard to call. The V end lost 2 bases, the J end lost 0 bases, and 8 bases lay between the germline ends. The CDR3 has 15 residues.

As for this clonotype: A much larger clone differs from this one at a single base, so this may be a read error. The chain recombines TRBV19 with TRBJ1-1, with TRBD1 matching 7 bases. The CDR3 contains 12 residues. V lost 5 bases and J lost 10; bases outside the gene matches: 7. Germline CDR1 and CDR2: LNHDA and SQIVND (reference sequence). Here the CDR3 DNA reads TGTGCCAGTAGTCGGTACAGGGGTGGAGCTTTCTTT. Encoded protein: CASSRYRGGAFF. Full variable domain (missing parts from reference TRBV19 and TRBJ1-1): DGGITQSPKYLFRKEGQNVTLSCEQNLNHDAMYWYRQDPGQGLRLIYYSQIVNDFQKGDIAEGYSVSREKKESFPLTVTSAQKNPTAFYLCASSRYRGGAFFGQGTRLTVV.

This clonotype was seen more than once but under ten times. V is TRBV6-2 or TRBV6-3 and J is TRBJ2-4; D could derive from TRBD1 or TRBD2 (5 bases each). Germline V gives CDR1 MNHEY, CDR2 SVGEGT. The V and J ends lost 6 bases and 0 bases respectively, with 12 bases between them. The CDR3 length is 15 residues. Here the CDR3 DNA reads TGTGCCAGCAGAAGGGACCAACTAGCCAAAAACATTCAGTACTTC. This gives the protein CASRRDQLAKNIQYF.

This clonotype showed up many times. The junction and the germline gene differ at one end; a read error may be behind it. J is TRBJ2-5 and V is TRBV11-2; D tentatively fits TRBD1 or TRBD2 (5 bases each). This CDR3 has 12 amino acids. Germline loops: CDR1 SGHAT, CDR2 FQNNGV. CDR3 nucleotides: TGTGCCAGCAACCCCGGGACCGGGAAGCCCCACTTC. Translating gives CASNPGTGKPHF.

In this sample, this clonotype turned up many times. CDR3 nucleotide sequence: TGTGCCAGCAGCTCTCCCTCGACCAATCAGCCCCAGCATTTT. Residues: CASSSPSTNQPQHF. This rearrangement joins TRBV28 to TRBJ1-5; D not resolved. The CDR3 contains 14 residues. The V and J ends lost 6 bases and 3 bases respectively, with 12 bases between them. Germline values: CDR1 MDHEN, CDR2 SYDVKM.

The chain joins TRBV12-3 or TRBV12-4 to TRBJ2-2; 7 bases are shared with TRBD1. This CDR3 region has 15 residues. With 8 bases clipped from V and 0 bases from J, the junction kept 6 bases outside the gene matches. The CDR3 loop reads CASQGGQTNTGELFF. The CDR3 nucleotides are TGTGCCAGCCAAGGGGGACAGACGAACACCGGGGAGCTGTTTTTT.

This clonotype was seen ten or more times. The chain combines TRBV11-2 with TRBJ2-7; TRBD2 might be the D (5 bases). V was shortened by 3 bases and J by 3 bases, with 15 bases between the two germline ends. Germline assignment: CDR1 SGHAT and CDR2 FQNNGV. CDR3 length: 15 amino acids. The CDR3 is CASSFESSLNYEQYF. CDR3 DNA sequence: TGTGCCAGCAGCTTTGAGTCTAGCCTAAACTACGAGCAGTACTTC.

This clonotype has a count of ten or more. V is TRBV6-2 or TRBV6-3 and J is TRBJ1-6, with a weak D call TRBD1 (5 bases). The CDR3 contains 16 residues. Germline V gene sequence: CDR1 MNHEY, CDR2 SVGEGT. Trimming removed 2 bases from V and 4 bases from J, with 12 bases in between. CDR3 residues: CASSYLKTEYNSPLHF. The CDR3 nucleotides are TGTGCCAGCAGTTACCTGAAGACAGAGTATAATTCACCCCTCCACTTT.

The chain links TRBV29-1 to TRBJ1-1; 9 nucleotides match TRBD1. The germline CDR1 and CDR2 sequences are SQVTM and ANQGSEA. This CDR3 has 14 residues. V shed 7 bases and J 7 bases; nucleotides not matched to a gene: 13. CDR3: CSAQGMGQGLEAFF. The CDR3 coding sequence is TGCAGCGCCCAAGGCATGGGACAGGGTCTTGAAGCTTTCTTT. Complete variable domain (other parts from reference TRBV29-1 and TRBJ1-1): SAVISQKPSRDICQRGTSLTIQCQVDSQVTMMFWYRQQPGQSLTLIATANQGSEATYESGFVIDKFPISRPNLTFSTLTVSNMSPEDSSIYLCSAQGMGQGLEAFFGQGTRLTVV.

This clonotype was counted many times. CDR3: CASSLSLSLGYTF. The DNA for the CDR3 is TGTGCCAGCAGTTTATCTCTCTCTCTTGGCTACACCTTC. This rearrangement joins TRBV27 to TRBJ1-2; D is uncertain. Germline lookup yields CDR1 MNHEY and CDR2 SMNVEV (reference sequence). Trimming stripped 0 bases from V and 7 bases from J, with 9 bases between. The CDR3 is 13 residues long.

In its sample, this clonotype was seen many times. At one end the junction does not follow the germline gene, possibly because of a read error. CDR3 residues: CTSSVRDGLNGYTF. Written as DNA, the CDR3 is TGTACCAGCAGCGTCCGGGACGGTCTAAATGGCTACACCTTC. The chain links TRBV11-3 to TRBJ1-2; tentative D call: TRBD1 (5 bases). The CDR3 sequence is 14 residues long. Germline V gene lookup returns CDR1 SGHNT and CDR2 YENEEA.

This clonotype appeared many times. The chain recombines TRBV19 with TRBJ1-2; TRBD1 matches 7 bases. The CDR3 runs to 15 residues. With 1 base clipped from V and 4 bases from J, the junction kept 6 bases outside the gene matches. Germline V gives CDR1 LNHDA, CDR2 SQIVND (reference sequence). The CDR3 coding sequence is TGTGCCAGTAGTATAGGCCCAGGGGGGGCCTATGGCTACACCTTC. This codes for CASSIGPGGAYGYTF.

This chain links TRBV7-9 with TRBJ1-1; no firm D call. Per the germline V gene, CDR1 is SEHNR and CDR2 is FQNEAQ (reference sequence). V was cut by 1 base and J by 6 bases, with 9 bases left in between. This CDR3 contains 13 residues. CDR3 protein: CASSLEMWAEAFF. CDR3 DNA sequence: TGTGCCAGCAGCTTAGAGATGTGGGCTGAAGCTTTCTTT.

The gene calls are TRBV4-2 and TRBJ1-2, with TRBD1 identical over 7 bases. V was pared by 0 bases and J by 8 bases, with 6 bases of the junction left unmatched. The CDR3 loop spans 14 amino acids. Germline-derived CDR1 and CDR2 are LGHNA and YNFKEQ. CDR3 sequence (DNA): TGTGCCAGCAGCCAAGATCTTAAGACAGGGGGCTACACCTTC. Protein: CASSQDLKTGGYTF.

The rearrangement joins TRBV9 to TRBJ2-2; 8 bases are shared with TRBD1. V lost 6 bases to trimming and J lost 7 bases; unmatched junction nucleotides: 11. There are 15 residues in the CDR3. CDR1 is SGDLS, CDR2 YYNGEE, per germline. DNA for the CDR3: TGTGCCAGCAACAAGGGCAGGGGGCCGGGCGGGGAGCTGTTTTTT. This translates into CASNKGRGPGGELFF. Full variable domain (missing parts from reference TRBV9 and TRBJ2-2): DSGVTQTPKHLITATGQRVTLRCSPRSGDLSVYWYQQSLDQGLQFLIQYYNGEERAKGNILERFSAQQFPDLHSELNLSSLELGDSALYFCASNKGRGPGGELFFGEGSRLTVL.

This rearrangement joins TRBV11-1 to TRBJ2-7; D is possibly TRBD2 (6 bases). This CDR3 has 13 residues. Germline assignment: CDR1 SGHAT and CDR2 FQDESV (reference sequence). Trimming cost V 1 base and J 5 bases, with 9 bases left between them. CDR3 sequence reads: CASSLEAGHEQYF. The CDR3 bases are TGTGCCAGCAGCTTAGAAGCGGGCCACGAGCAGTACTTC.

In its sample, this clonotype ranks as medium-sized. Germline and junction disagree at one end, which may indicate a read error. V usage is TRBV24-1 and J usage is TRBJ1-2, with D uncertain. The CDR3 has 15 residues. CDR1 is KGHDR, CDR2 SFDVKD, per germline. The CDR3 here is CATVEQGSYGYDYTF. The DNA for the CDR3 is TGTGCCACCGTCGAACAAGGCTCCTATGGTTATGACTACACCTTC.

In this sample, this clonotype turned up many times. This rearrangement joins TRBV19 to TRBJ2-7, with a tentative D call TRBD1 (5 bases). Trimming took off 9 bases at V and 0 bases at J, with 15 bases between the two ends. Germline V gene data show CDR1 as LNHDA and CDR2 as SQIVND (reference sequence). There are 14 residues in the CDR3. The CDR3 coding sequence is TGTGCCAGGCGTCAGGGAAGTCTCTCCTACGAGCAGTACTTC. As protein: CARRQGSLSYEQYF. The entire variable domain, with the rest obtained from reference TRBV19 and TRBJ2-7, is as follows: DGGITQSPKYLFRKEGQNVTLSCEQNLNHDAMYWYRQDPGQGLRLIYYSQIVNDFQKGDIAEGYSVSREKKESFPLTVTSAQKNPTAFYLCARRQGSLSYEQYFGPGTRLTVT.

Relative to its sample, this clonotype is medium-sized. The CDR3 DNA is TGTGCCAGCAGTTCAAGGGTAGTAGGGACTCCCCAAGAGACCCAGTACTTC. Residues: CASSSRVVGTPQETQYF. This chain uses TRBV6-2 or TRBV6-3 with TRBJ2-5; D is perhaps TRBD2 (6 bases). V gave up 4 bases and J gave up 1 base, with 19 bases separating them. CDR1 is MNHEY and CDR2 is SVGEGT in the germline V gene. This CDR3 has 17 residues.

At least ten counts were recorded for this clonotype. This rearrangement joins TRBV28 to TRBJ2-7; 8 bases align to TRBD1. With V trimmed by 6 bases and J by 0 bases, 10 bases remained unmatched. The CDR3 is made up of 16 amino acids. Germline values: CDR1 MDHEN, CDR2 SYDVKM. DNA of the CDR3: TGTGCCAGCAGGCGCTACTCCGGACAGGGCTCCTACGAGCAGTACTTC. Translation gives CASRRYSGQGSYEQYF.